This T cell receptor beta chain was found in a study of OX40 agonist ivuxolimab in advanced cancers. On the study more broadly: Patients were treated with intravenous ivuxolimab, dosed at 0.01 to 10 mg/kg and infused every 2 weeks. Dose-escalation patients were diagnosed with hepatocellular carcinoma, melanoma, renal cell cancer or head and neck cancer. Findings and caveats of the study: Low levels of normalized T-cell clonal expansion also appeared in some nonresponders. Relative to CD4+, CD8+ T cells held more expanded clones on average.

This table comes from immunoSEQ multiplex PCR, and its TCRdb copy is limited to in-frame clones, with some not included. The sample lists around 48,000 clones, 65% to 85% occurring once. This clone is a singleton in its sample. Its antigen is currently unknown. Germline V gives CDR1 MNHEY, CDR2 SMNVEV (reference sequence). The CDR3 totals 13 residues. Trimming stripped 5 bases from V and 13 bases from J, with 18 bases between. The chain recombines TRBV27 with TRBJ2-1, with D tentatively TRBD1 or TRBD2 (6 bases each). The sample here was CD4+ or CD8+ T cells sorted from blood, taken in a trial of the OX40 agonist ivuxolimab. The source of this sequence is an adult with an advanced solid tumor such as melanoma, head and neck, liver or kidney cancer. The CDR3 sequence is CASSSLRRGEQFF. CDR3 DNA: TGTGCCAGCAGTAGTTTAAGAAGGGGGGAACAGTTCTTC.